The T cell receptor beta chain described here comes from a study of OX40 agonist ivuxolimab in advanced cancers. Overall study findings and caveats: More expanded clones were seen, on average, in CD8+ T cells than in CD4+.

As regards this clone: The antigen is not known.

Profiling relied on immunoSEQ multiplex PCR, and the TCRdb table lists in-frame clones only, not all of them. Of about 90,000 clones in the sample, 75% to 95% were seen once. The CDR3 extends over 17 amino acids. V shed 1 base and J shed 2 bases, with 16 bases lying between them. Germline V gene sequence: CDR1 SGHAT, CDR2 FQNNGV. The sequence derives from an adult with an advanced solid tumor such as melanoma, head and neck, liver or kidney cancer. The specimen comprised CD4+ or CD8+ T cells sorted from blood, sampled in a trial of the OX40 agonist ivuxolimab. This chain connects TRBV11-2 to TRBJ2-3; no clear D. CDR3 sequence (DNA): TGTGCCAGCAGCTTAGCACGGGCCGAGATTAACACAGATACGCAGTATTTT. Translated, it gives CASSLARAEINTDTQYF. Looking up the rest from reference TRBV11-2 and TRBJ2-3 gives the full variable domain: EAGVAQSPRYKIIEKRQSVAFWCNPISGHATLYWYQQILGQGPKLLIQFQNNGVVDDSQLPKDRFSAERLKGVDSTLKIQPAKLEDSAVYLCASSLARAEINTDTQYFGPGTRLTVL.